Following are 12 T cell receptor beta chains from one sample sequenced in a study of shared clonotypes between healthy human individuals. TCRdb's copy holds only in-frame clones and misses some; the assay was immunoSEQ multiplex PCR. The sample records roughly 2.2 million clones, over 90% being singletons. Sequenced: naive CD4+ T cells from PBMCs. Noted subset: CD45RA+ positively selected. The source is a man younger than 30 in good health. Some clones in this sample may be carry-over from other donors' samples.

The V and J genes are TRBV28 and TRBJ2-4; D ambiguous. V was cut by 6 bases and J by 7 bases, with 19 bases left in between. CDR1 is MDHEN, CDR2 SYDVKM, per germline. This CDR3 is built from 15 residues. CDR3 sequence (DNA): TGTGCCAGCAGCAATCTCGGTGGACCCGAGAACATTCAGTACTTC. Encoded protein: CASSNLGGPENIQYF.

The V gene is TRBV7-9, the J gene TRBJ2-1, with 7 bases fitting TRBD2. The trim removed 0 bases at V and 8 bases at J, leaving 4 bases unmatched. This CDR3 is built from 14 residues. CDR1 SEHNR and CDR2 FQNEAQ come from the germline V gene (reference sequence). The CDR3 DNA sequence: TGTGCCAGCAGCTTAGCAATAGCGGGTGATGAGCAGTTCTTC. Protein: CASSLAIAGDEQFF.

CDR3 bases: TGTGCCAGCAGTATGGGGGTAGCGGGAGTTTATCAGCAGTACTTC. As protein: CASSMGVAGVYQQYF. This chain links TRBV28 with TRBJ2-7; TRBD2 matches 9 bases. Germline V CDR1 and CDR2: MDHEN, SYDVKM. The ends lost 5 bases at V and 8 bases at J; junction bases unmatched: 13. The CDR3 is 15 residues long.

The gene calls are TRBV5-6 and TRBJ2-3, with TRBD1 as a possible D gene (6 bases). The CDR3 is 15 amino acids. Germline CDR1 SGHDT, CDR2 YYEEEE. Trimming shortened V by 4 bases and J by 2 bases, and 14 bases separated the two germline ends. The CDR3 protein is CASSRTGQLTDTQYF. The CDR3 DNA is TGTGCCAGCAGCCGAACGGGACAACTCACAGATACGCAGTATTTT. Supplemented by reference TRBV5-6 and TRBJ2-3, the full variable domain reads DAGVTQSPTHLIKTRGQQVTLRCSPKSGHDTVSWYQQALGQGPQFIFQYYEEEERQRGNFPDRFSGHQFPNYSSELNVNALLLGDSALYLCASSRTGQLTDTQYFGPGTRLTVL.

V and J are TRBV2 and TRBJ2-7; a possible D gene is TRBD1 (6 bases). Germline V CDR1 and CDR2: SNHLY, FYNNEI. The length of the CDR3 is 15 residues. Trimming removed 2 bases from V and 0 bases from J, with 11 bases in between. Here the CDR3 reads CASSEITGFSYEQYF. CDR3 nucleotide sequence: TGTGCCAGCAGTGAAATAACAGGGTTCTCCTACGAGCAGTACTTC.

The V and J genes are TRBV20-1 and TRBJ1-6; D remains unclear. Germline V lookup: CDR1 DFQATT, CDR2 SNEGSKA (reference sequence). Between the trimmed V and J ends, which lost 8 bases and 8 bases, there was a span of 10 bases. This CDR3 is 11 amino acids long. The CDR3 loop reads CSSLPDSPLHF. In DNA form, the CDR3 reads TGCAGTTCACTACCCGATTCACCCCTCCACTTT.

The chain combines TRBV7-9 with TRBJ2-7, with unresolved D. CDR3 size: 14 residues. CDR1 SEHNR and CDR2 FQNEAQ come from the germline V gene (reference sequence). V lost 6 bases and J lost 2, with 14 bases in between. The CDR3 protein is CASSPRALTYEQYF. CDR3 nucleotide sequence: TGTGCCAGCAGTCCCCGGGCTCTCACCTACGAGCAGTACTTC.

This chain links TRBV29-1 with TRBJ2-7; perhaps TRBD1 as D (6 bases). Germline V gene sequence: CDR1 SQVTM, CDR2 ANQGSEA. V lost 7 bases to trimming and J lost 2 bases, with 12 bases between them. The CDR3 runs 12 residues. The CDR3 DNA sequence: TGCAGCGCCGGCGGACAGCCCTACGAGCAGTACTTC. Its translation: CSAGGQPYEQYF.

This chain connects TRBV6-1 to TRBJ2-5; 7 bases map to TRBD1. The CDR3 runs 16 residues. The germline gives CDR1 MNHNS, CDR2 SASEGT. V trimming: 1 base; J trimming: 0 bases; junction bases outside the gene matches: 5. The CDR3 spells CASSEGGRGYQETQYF. The CDR3, as DNA: TGTGCCAGCAGTGAAGGGGGCAGGGGGTACCAAGAGACCCAGTACTTC.

CDR3 DNA: TGTGCCAGCAGTTACCGGGACAGGGCTGGAAACACCATATATTTT. It codes for CASSYRDRAGNTIYF. The V and J genes are TRBV6-5 and TRBJ1-3, with 9 positions matching TRBD1. This CDR3 has 15 residues. CDR1 MNHEY and CDR2 SVGAGI come from the germline V gene. V was pared by 2 bases and J by 2 bases, with 1 base of the junction left unmatched.

V is TRBV29-1 and J is TRBJ2-1, with D possibly matching TRBD1 (5 bases). Germline values: CDR1 SQVTM, CDR2 ANQGSEA. The CDR3 extends over 14 amino acids. Trimming shortened V by 4 bases and J by 8 bases, and 18 bases separated the two germline ends. CDR3 sequence reads: CSVGGVAGRDEQFF. The CDR3 DNA follows: TGCAGCGTTGGGGGCGTGGCCGGTAGGGATGAGCAGTTCTTC.

This rearrangement joins TRBV5-1 to TRBJ2-2, with 9 nucleotides matching TRBD1. The V and J ends lost 0 bases and 0 bases, in that order; junction bases with no gene match: 15. Germline V gene data show CDR1 as SGHRS and CDR2 as YFSETQ. This CDR3 has 21 residues. CDR3 protein: CASSLVFRTGDPTSNTGELFF. CDR3 DNA: TGCGCCAGCAGCTTGGTTTTTAGGACAGGGGATCCCACCTCGAACACCGGGGAGCTGTTTTTT.